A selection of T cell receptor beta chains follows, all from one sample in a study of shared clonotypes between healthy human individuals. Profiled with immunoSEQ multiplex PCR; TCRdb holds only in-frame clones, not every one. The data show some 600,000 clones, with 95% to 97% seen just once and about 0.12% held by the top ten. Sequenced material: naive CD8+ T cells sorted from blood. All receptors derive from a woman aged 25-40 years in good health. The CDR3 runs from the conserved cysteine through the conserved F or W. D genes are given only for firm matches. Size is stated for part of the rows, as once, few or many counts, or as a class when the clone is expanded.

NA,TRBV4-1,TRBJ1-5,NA,CASSQVATAPSGNQPQHF,TGCGCCAGCAGCCAAGTGGCAACGGCCCCGTCGGGCAATCAGCCTCAGCATTTT
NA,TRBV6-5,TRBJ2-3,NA,CASSYGVSFTDTQYF,TGTGCCAGCAGTTACGGGGTTAGTTTCACAGATACGCAGTATTTT
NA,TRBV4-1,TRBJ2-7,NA,CASSQEPVYEQYF,TGCGCCAGCAGCCAAGAGCCGGTCTACGAGCAGTACTTC
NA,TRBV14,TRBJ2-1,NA,CASSRGQPGRYNEQFF,TGTGCCAGCAGTCGTGGACAGCCCGGACGGTACAATGAGCAGTTCTTC
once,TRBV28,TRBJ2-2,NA,CASSSETGTRGGELFF,TGTGCCAGCAGTTCCGAAACCGGGACCCGTGGCGGGGAGCTGTTTTTT
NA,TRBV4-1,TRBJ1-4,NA,CASSQMRGDQLFF,TGCGCCAGCAGCCAAATGAGGGGCGACCAACTGTTTTTT
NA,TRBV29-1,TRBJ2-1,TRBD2,CSVAGAAYEQFF,TGCAGCGTAGCGGGGGCAGCGTATGAGCAGTTCTTC
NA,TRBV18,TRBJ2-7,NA,CASSPAALAYEQYF,TGTGCCAGCTCACCAGCTGCACTAGCCTACGAGCAGTACTTC
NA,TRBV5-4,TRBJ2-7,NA,CASSSGEAAYEQYF,TGTGCCAGCAGCTCCGGGGAGGCCGCCTACGAGCAGTACTTC
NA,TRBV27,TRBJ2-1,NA,CASSFGASGEQFF,TGTGCCAGCAGTTTTGGGGCCAGTGGTGAGCAGTTCTTC